This T cell receptor (beta chain) was recovered during a study of T cell changes during pregnancy in multiple sclerosis. Assay: immunoSEQ multiplex PCR; the TCRdb copy retains only in-frame clones and omits some. The sample holds 50,000 or so clones, around nine tenths seen once. The sequencing here drew on CD4+ T cells from peripheral blood mononuclear cells, taken before pregnancy. The TCR comes from a female donor with multiple sclerosis, enrolled in a pregnancy study.

For the CDR3, the DNA is TGCAGCGTTGGCGGCATACGTCCTAACGAGCAGTACTTC. It encodes CSVGGIRPNEQYF. The rearrangement links TRBV29-1 to TRBJ2-7, with D uncertain. V was trimmed by 4 bases and J by 5 bases, leaving 15 bases between them. Germline CDR1 SQVTM, CDR2 ANQGSEA. The CDR3 is 13 residues long.